This is a list of T cell receptor beta chains from one sample in a study of human T cells and chemical hapten exposure. MiXCR was run by TCRdb on the RACE reads, yielding one entry per CDR3 protein. The table includes over 65,000 distinct CDR3 sequences, approximately 10% detected once. The sample here was whole blood, taken in connection with sensitization to the hapten diphenylcyclopropenone (DPC). These receptors were collected from a woman in her fifties or sixties with alopecia areata. Some clones in this sample may be carry-over from other donors' samples. Each CDR3 is given with its conserved first and last residue. A D gene is named only where the DNA matches it firmly. The size entry is marked missing in some rows and otherwise reads once, few, many or a size class.

V,D,J,size,CDR3,DNA
TRBV6-2/TRBV6-3,TRBD1,TRBJ1-1,many,CASSQPRTGDPHVWGTEAFF,TGTGCCAGCAGTCAACCGAGAACAGGGGACCCACATGTTTGGGGCACTGAAGCTTTCTTT
TRBV11-2,-,TRBJ2-6,-,CASRTFGGAKTSGANVLTF,TGTGCCAGCAGGACTTTCGGGGGAGCGAAAACCTCTGGGGCCAACGTCCTGACTTTC
TRBV28,-,TRBJ2-3,many,CATLGGLLDFLTDTQYF,TGTGCCACCCTTGGGGGGTTACTAGACTTCCTCACAGATACGCAGTATTTT
TRBV7-9,TRBD1,TRBJ2-2,few,CASSPPQGAPAGELFF,TGTGCCAGCAGCCCGCCCCAGGGGGCGCCCGCCGGGGAGCTGTTTTTT
TRBV10-2,-,TRBJ2-2,many,CASSGGRDDPGELFF,TGCGCCAGCAGTGGGGGGCGCGATGACCCCGGGGAGCTGTTTTTT
TRBV3-1,TRBD2,TRBJ2-1,many,CASSSTRTSGSYNEQFF,TGTGCCAGCAGCTCTACAAGGACTAGCGGATCCTACAATGAGCAGTTCTTC
TRBV12-3/TRBV12-4,TRBD2,TRBJ2-3,many,CASTRAGGISTDTQYF,TGTGCCTCTACAAGGGCGGGGGGGATCAGCACAGATACGCAGTATTTT
TRBV29-1,-,TRBJ1-1,few,CSVSRQNTEAFF,TGCAGCGTTTCCAGGCAGAACACTGAAGCTTTCTTT
TRBV3-1,-,TRBJ2-5,few,CASSQGIRNLGETQYF,TGTGCCAGCAGCCAAGGTATCAGGAACTTGGGAGAGACCCAGTACTTC
TRBV6-2/TRBV6-3,TRBD1,TRBJ2-5,-,CASGQGEETQYF,TGTGCCAGCGGACAGGGCGAGGAGACCCAGTACTTC
TRBV7-9,TRBD2,TRBJ2-5,-,CASTPSGGQETQYF,TGTGCCAGCACTCCTAGCGGGGGTCAAGAGACCCAGTACTTC
TRBV29-1,TRBD2,TRBJ2-3,many,CSSGGLGRDTQYF,TGCAGCTCGGGAGGACTGGGGAGAGATACGCAGTATTTT
TRBV18,-,TRBJ2-2,-,CASSPPNTGELVF,TGTGCCAGCTCACCACCGAACACCGGGGAGCTGGTTTTT
TRBV5-1,-,TRBJ2-7,-,CASSATDGGSYEQYF,TGCGCCAGCAGCGCTACAGACGGGGGTTCCTACGAGCAGTACTTC
TRBV12-3/TRBV12-4,-,TRBJ1-1,many,CASSPDGPEAFF,TGTGCCAGCAGCCCAGACGGCCCTGAAGCTTTCTTT
TRBV11-2,TRBD2,TRBJ2-1,few,CASPGTSGGRYNEQFF,TGTGCCAGTCCCGGGACTAGCGGGGGGAGATACAATGAGCAGTTCTTC
TRBV3-1,TRBD1,TRBJ1-6,-,CASNDRGASPLHF,TGTGCCAGCAATGACAGGGGCGCCTCACCCCTCCACTTT
TRBV6-2/TRBV6-3,TRBD1,TRBJ2-2,many,CASGYRGQIAGELFF,TGTGCCAGCGGATACAGGGGGCAGATCGCCGGGGAGCTGTTTTTT
TRBV7-2,TRBD1,TRBJ1-1,many,CASSLTGDTEAFF,TGTGCCAGCAGCTTGACAGGGGACACTGAAGCTTTCTTT
TRBV7-2,-,TRBJ2-3,-,CASSPWGSSTDTQYF,TGTGCCAGCAGCCCCTGGGGATCAAGCACAGATACGCAGTATTTT
TRBV27,-,TRBJ2-2,-,CASSLSSATGELFF,TGTGCCAGCAGTTTATCATCCGCAACCGGGGAGCTGTTTTTT
TRBV27,TRBD2,TRBJ2-3,many,CASTLAGALADTQYF,TGTGCCAGCACTTTAGCGGGAGCTCTTGCAGATACGCAGTATTTT